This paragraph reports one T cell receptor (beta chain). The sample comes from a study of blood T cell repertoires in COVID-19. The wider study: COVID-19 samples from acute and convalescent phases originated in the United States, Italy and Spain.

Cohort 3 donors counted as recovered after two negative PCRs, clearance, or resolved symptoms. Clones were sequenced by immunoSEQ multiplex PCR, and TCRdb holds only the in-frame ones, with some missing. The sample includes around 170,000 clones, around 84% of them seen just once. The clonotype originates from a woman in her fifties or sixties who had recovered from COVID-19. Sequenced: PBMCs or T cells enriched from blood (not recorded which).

The CDR3 spells CASSQKETQYF. CDR3 bases: TGTGCCAGCAGTCAAAAAGAGACCCAGTACTTC. The chain is built from TRBV12-3 or TRBV12-4 and TRBJ2-5; D gene unclear. V was shortened by 5 bases and J by 3 bases, with 4 bases between the two germline ends. The CDR3 is 11 amino acids.